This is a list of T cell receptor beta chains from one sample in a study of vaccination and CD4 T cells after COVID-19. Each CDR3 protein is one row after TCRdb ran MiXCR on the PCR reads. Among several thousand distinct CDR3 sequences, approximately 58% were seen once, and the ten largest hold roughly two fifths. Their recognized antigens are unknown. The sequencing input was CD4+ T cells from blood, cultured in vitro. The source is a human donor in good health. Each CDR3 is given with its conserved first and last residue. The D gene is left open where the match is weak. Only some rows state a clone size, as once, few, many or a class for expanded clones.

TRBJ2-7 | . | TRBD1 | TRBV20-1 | TGCAGTGCGATGGGACAGACCCCCTCCTACGAGCAGTACTTC | CSAMGQTPSYEQYF
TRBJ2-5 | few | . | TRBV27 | TGTGCCAGCAGTTTAGGGCCCCCAGCGGCGATGGGAAAGACCCAGTACTTC | CASSLGPPAAMGKTQYF
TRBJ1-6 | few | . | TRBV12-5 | TGTGCTAGTGGCTTCACAGGGAATAATTCACCCCTCCACTTT | CASGFTGNNSPLHF
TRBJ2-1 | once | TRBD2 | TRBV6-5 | TGTGCCAGCAGTTACTCCCTTGGGGGAGGGCCGGGGTACAATGAGCAGTTCTTC | CASSYSLGGGPGYNEQFF
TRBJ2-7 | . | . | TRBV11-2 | TGTGCCAGCAGCTTAAGGGGCCGGGACTTCACCTACGAGCAGTACTTC | CASSLRGRDFTYEQYF
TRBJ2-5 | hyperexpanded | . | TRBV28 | TGTGCCAGCAGACCCGGGGGGCTTAAAGAGACCCAGTACTTC | CASRPGGLKETQYF
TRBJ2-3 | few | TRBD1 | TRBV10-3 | TGTGCCTCCCAACAGGGGTCGAGCACAGATACGCAGTATTTT | CASQQGSSTDTQYF
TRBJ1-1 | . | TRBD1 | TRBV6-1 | TGTGCCAGCAGGGGACAGGCCTACACTGAAGCTTTCTTT | CASRGQAYTEAFF
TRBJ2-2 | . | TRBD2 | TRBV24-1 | TGTGCCACCAGTGATAGTCGGGCTAGCGGGAACACCGGGGAGCTGTTTTTT | CATSDSRASGNTGELFF
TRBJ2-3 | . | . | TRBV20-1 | TGCAGTGCTAGAGATCCGTCGGGGGCCACAGATACGCAGTATTTT | CSARDPSGATDTQYF
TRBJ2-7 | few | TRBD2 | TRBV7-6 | TGTGCCAGCAGTAGGGACTATAAAACTTACGAGCAGTACTTC | CASSRDYKTYEQYF
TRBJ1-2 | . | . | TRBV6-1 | TGTGCCAGCAGGAAAACAGGAATTTTGGGCTACACCTTC | CASRKTGILGYTF
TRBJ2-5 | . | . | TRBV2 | TGTGCCAGCACGCTCTTTGCGGGACGGGAAGAGACCCAGTACTTC | CASTLFAGREETQYF
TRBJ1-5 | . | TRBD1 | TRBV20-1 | TGCAGTGCTAGGAACGGACAGGGGGCGGGTCAGCCCCAGCATTTT | CSARNGQGAGQPQHF
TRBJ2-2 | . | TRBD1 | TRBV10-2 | TGCGCCAGCAGGTCGGGACAGACGAACACCGGGGAGCTGTTTTTT | CASRSGQTNTGELFF
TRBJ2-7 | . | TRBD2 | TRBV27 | TGTGCCAGCAGTTGGACTAGCGGAGGCTACGAGCAGTACTTC | CASSWTSGGYEQYF
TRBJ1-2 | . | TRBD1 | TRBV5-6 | TGTGCCAGCAGCAAGGACAGGGATAGTGGCTACACCTTC | CASSKDRDSGYTF
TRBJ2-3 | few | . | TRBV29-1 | TGCAGCGTTGAGGTCGCCAGTTCCACAGATACGCAGTATTTT | CSVEVASSTDTQYF
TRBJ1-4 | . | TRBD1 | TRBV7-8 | TGTGCCAGCAGCTTGGGACAGGGAAATGAAAAACTGTTTTTT | CASSLGQGNEKLFF
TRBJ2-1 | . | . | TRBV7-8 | TGTGCCAGCAGCCCCTATCCCCTTCGGCGGGGCATGGACAATGAGCAGTTCTTC | CASSPYPLRRGMDNEQFF
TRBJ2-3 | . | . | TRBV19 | TGTGCCAGTGTCGGGCCCGGGACAGATACGCAGTATTTT | CASVGPGTDTQYF
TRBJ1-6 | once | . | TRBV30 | TGTGCCTGGGGACGAAGCTCCTATAATTCACCCCTCCACTTT | CAWGRSSYNSPLHF
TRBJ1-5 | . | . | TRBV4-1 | TGCGCCAGCAGCCAAGGAGGCCAGACCCATCAGCCCCAGCATTTT | CASSQGGQTHQPQHF
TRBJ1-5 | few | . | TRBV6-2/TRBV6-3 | TGTGCCAGCAGTTTCACCCGGGACGCTACTCTAAATCAGCCCCAGCATTTT | CASSFTRDATLNQPQHF
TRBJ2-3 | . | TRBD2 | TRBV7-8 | TGTGCCAGCACCCCCCTGGGTCTAGCGGGAGTTCGGGCAGATACGCAGTATTTT | CASTPLGLAGVRADTQYF
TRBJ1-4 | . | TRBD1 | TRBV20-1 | TGCAGTGCTCTAGGGGGCCGCCAACTTAATGAAAAACTGTTTTTT | CSALGGRQLNEKLFF
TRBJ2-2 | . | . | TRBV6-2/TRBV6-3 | TGTGCCAGCAGGCCACTCGGGGACACCGGGGAGCTGTTTTTT | CASRPLGDTGELFF
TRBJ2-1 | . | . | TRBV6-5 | TGTGCCAGCAGTTACTCCGCGCTAGAAACTACACTAAATGAGCAGTTCTTC | CASSYSALETTLNEQFF